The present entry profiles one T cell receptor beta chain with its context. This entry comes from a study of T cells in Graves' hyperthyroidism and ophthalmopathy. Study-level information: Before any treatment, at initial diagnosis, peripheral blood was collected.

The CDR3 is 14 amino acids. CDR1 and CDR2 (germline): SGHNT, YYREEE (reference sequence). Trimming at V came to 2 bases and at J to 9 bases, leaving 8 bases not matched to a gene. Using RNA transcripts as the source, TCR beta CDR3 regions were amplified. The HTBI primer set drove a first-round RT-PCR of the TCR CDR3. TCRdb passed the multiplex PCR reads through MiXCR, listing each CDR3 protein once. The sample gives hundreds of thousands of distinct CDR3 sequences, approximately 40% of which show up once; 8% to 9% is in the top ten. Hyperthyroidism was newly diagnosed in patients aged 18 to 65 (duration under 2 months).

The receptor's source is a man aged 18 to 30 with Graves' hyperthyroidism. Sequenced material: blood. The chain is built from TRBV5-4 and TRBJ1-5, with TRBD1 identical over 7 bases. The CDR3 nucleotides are TGTGCCAGCAGCTTAGACAGGGAGGAGCGGCCCCAGCATTTT. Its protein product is CASSLDREERPQHF.